This record looks at one TCR beta chain sequence and its context. Its antigen is not known. The data stem from a study of tissue T cells after allogeneic stem cell transplantation. Study-wide findings and caveats: Shared clones across patients were few; motif clustering revealed tissue-specific shared signatures. Tissue-detected TCR repertoire was only partly captured by blood and spleen T cells. Alloreactivity or antigen specificity of tissue TCRs was not determined; some clones might be host cells.

Libraries were prepared by immunoSEQ multiplex PCR; TCRdb keeps only in-frame clonotypes and omits some of them. This table holds some 25,000 clones, about 70% found once. V was trimmed by 1 base and J by 15 bases, leaving 18 bases between them. The CDR3 covers 14 residues. Germline V lookup: CDR1 LNHDA, CDR2 SQIVND (reference sequence). Autopsy tissues spanned esophagus to rectum, liver, skin, and lymphoid organs including spleen. This clonotype was obtained from a female donor at least 60 years old with lung cancer. The chain links TRBV19 to TRBJ1-4; D is unclear. This specimen consisted of tissue from the ileum, obtained at autopsy. CDR3 residues: CASSIAGRGRRVFF. The CDR3 nucleotides are TGTGCCAGTAGTATAGCCGGCAGAGGGCGTCGGGTGTTTTTT.